This passage covers 5 T cell receptor beta chains from one sample sequenced in a study of control samples from healthy donors and cancer patients. The table came from immunoSEQ multiplex PCR; TCRdb's copy has only in-frame clones and leaves some out. The sample holds fewer than 500,000 clones; 80% to 95% are singletons and the top ten take around 6.5%. What was sequenced was PBMCs. The source is a man aged 35 to 55 with head and neck cancer.

V and J are TRBV19 and TRBJ1-2, with unresolved D. Germline CDR1 is LNHDA and CDR2 is SQIVND (reference sequence). CDR3 length: 13 residues. Trimming removed 1 base from V and 4 bases from J, with 7 bases in between. CDR3: CASSIGTAYGYTF. Written as DNA, the CDR3 is TGTGCCAGTAGTATAGGTACAGCCTATGGCTACACCTTC.

The chain carries TRBV27 and TRBJ1-4; 8 bases match TRBD1. Germline V lookup: CDR1 MNHEY, CDR2 SMNVEV (reference sequence). J gave up 6 bases and V 6 bases, and 9 bases lay outside the gene matches. The CDR3 consists of 15 residues. DNA of the CDR3: TGTGCCAGCAGCTCTCTGACAGGGGTTTATGAAAAACTGTTTTTT. It specifies CASSSLTGVYEKLFF.

The chain joins TRBV5-6 to TRBJ1-6, with D unclear. Per germline, CDR1 SGHDT and CDR2 YYEEEE. The CDR3 contains 12 residues. With 0 bases removed from V and 9 bases from J, the gap between germline ends came to 4 bases. CDR3 region: CASSLVGSPLHF. CDR3 in DNA: TGTGCCAGCAGCTTGGTCGGTTCACCCCTCCACTTT.

The J gene is TRBJ2-5, the V gene TRBV10-1; D gene ambiguous. The CDR3 runs to 14 residues. Trimming pared 6 bases from V and 4 bases from J, leaving 15 bases between. Looked up from germline, CDR1 is WNHNN and CDR2 is SYGVQD (reference sequence). CDR3 coding DNA: TGCGCCAGCAGCCCGTCGTTGGGCGGAGAGACCCAGTACTTC. Its protein is CASSPSLGGETQYF.

V and J are TRBV28 and TRBJ2-1; 7 bases fit TRBD2. Germline trimming cut 8 bases from V and 2 bases from J; bases unmatched to any gene: 12. The germline V gene encodes CDR1 MDHEN and CDR2 SYDVKM. There are 16 residues in the CDR3. CDR3 residues: CASLGGGTLTYNEQFF. CDR3 nucleotides: TGTGCCAGCCTGGGGGGAGGGACTCTCACCTACAATGAGCAGTTCTTC.